A selection of T cell receptor beta chains follows, all from one sample in a study of blood T cell repertoires in COVID-19. This table comes from immunoSEQ multiplex PCR, and its TCRdb copy is limited to in-frame clones, with some not included. This sample has 140,000 or so clones; 84% occur once, and the top ten carry under 2%. Specimen: PBMCs or T cells enriched from blood (not recorded which). These receptor sequences come from a woman aged 18-30 years who had been exposed to COVID-19. CDR3s include the opening cysteine and the closing phenylalanine or tryptophan. The D gene is left open where the match is weak. Clone size is stated in some rows and not others, as once, few, many or a class when expanded.

size,D,V,J,CDR3,DNA
few,TRBD1,TRBV29-1,TRBJ1-2,CSVGGTGEIDYTF,TGCAGCGTTGGTGGGACAGGGGAGATCGACTACACCTTC
.,.,TRBV13,TRBJ2-2,CASSTNLALGELFF,TGTGCCAGCAGCACGAATCTAGCGCTCGGGGAGCTGTTTTTT
.,TRBD1,TRBV28,TRBJ2-7,CASTLGTGEQYF,TGTGCCAGCACACTGGGGACAGGCGAGCAGTACTTC
.,.,TRBV27,TRBJ2-1,CASSHRDWYSYNEQFF,TGTGCCAGCAGTCACCGGGACTGGTACTCCTACAATGAGCAGTTCTTC
.,.,TRBV5-1,TRBJ2-3,CASSNPAGGTDTQYF,TGCGCCAGCAGCAACCCCGCAGGGGGCACAGATACGCAGTATTTT
once,TRBD2,TRBV5-4,TRBJ2-2,CASSLVPGLGGGGELFF,TGTGCCAGCAGCTTGGTCCCGGGACTAGGAGGGGGCGGGGAGCTGTTTTTT
.,.,TRBV15,TRBJ2-1,CATGSSYNEQFF,TGTGCCACTGGCAGCTCCTACAATGAGCAGTTCTTC
once,TRBD1,TRBV5-1,TRBJ2-5,CASYSTGAFQETQYF,TGCGCCAGCTACTCAACAGGGGCCTTCCAAGAGACCCAGTACTTC
.,TRBD2,TRBV19,TRBJ2-5,CASSPGWGGLAGGETQYF,TGTGCCAGTAGTCCCGGCTGGGGTGGTCTAGCGGGAGGCGAGACCCAGTACTTC
.,.,TRBV24-1,TRBJ2-2,CATSEGSPGEVSRTGELFF,TGTGCCACCAGTGAGGGGAGCCCTGGGGAAGTATCGAGAACCGGGGAGCTGTTTTTT
.,TRBD2,TRBV7-2,TRBJ2-5,CASSLSGPGETQYF,TGTGCCAGCAGCCTTAGCGGGCCGGGGGAGACCCAGTACTTC
.,.,TRBV5-6,TRBJ1-2,CASSLVLSGGYTF,TGTGCCAGCAGCTTGGTGCTTTCGGGGGGCTACACCTTC
.,TRBD1,TRBV25-1,TRBJ1-5,CASSEKGQKAQHF,TGTGCCAGCAGTGAAAAGGGACAGAAAGCCCAGCATTTT
once,TRBD2,TRBV28,TRBJ2-7,CASETSRNYEQYF,TGTGCCAGCGAGACTAGCCGAAACTACGAGCAGTACTTC
.,.,TRBV29-1,TRBJ1-3,CSVGWGAGNTIYF,TGCAGCGTTGGCTGGGGGGCTGGAAACACCATATATTTT
few,.,TRBV5-6,TRBJ2-1,CASSEGHNSYNEQFF,TGTGCCAGCAGCGAGGGACACAACTCCTACAATGAGCAGTTCTTC
few,TRBD1,TRBV4-3,TRBJ1-5,CASSQDRGIGQPQHF,TGCGCCAGCAGCCAGGACAGGGGCATAGGTCAGCCCCAGCATTTT
.,.,TRBV14,TRBJ2-3,CASSRELGADTQYF,TGTGCCAGCTCCAGGGAATTAGGGGCGGATACGCAGTATTTT
.,TRBD2,TRBV18,TRBJ2-7,CASSPGGSNEQYF,TGTGCCAGCTCCCCTGGCGGGAGCAACGAGCAGTACTTC
.,TRBD1,TRBV6-1,TRBJ1-1,CASSVGQGARITEAFF,TGTGCCAGCAGTGTGGGGCAGGGGGCGCGGATCACTGAAGCTTTCTTT
.,.,TRBV27,TRBJ1-6,CASSLSRAEKASPLHF,TGTGCCAGCAGTTTAAGTCGCGCGGAGAAAGCTTCACCCCTCCACTTT
.,.,TRBV5-1,TRBJ2-1,CASSFQGTRDNEQFF,TGCGCCAGCAGCTTTCAGGGAACAAGGGACAATGAGCAGTTCTTC
.,.,TRBV6-6,TRBJ2-5,CASSYSQETQYF,TGTGCCAGCAGTTATTCACAAGAGACCCAGTACTTC
.,.,TRBV5-1,TRBJ2-3,CASSLGRGFTDTQYF,TGCGCCAGCAGCTTGGGGCGCGGGTTCACAGATACGCAGTATTTT
.,.,TRBV7-9,TRBJ1-1,CASSLDGQNTEAFF,TGTGCCAGCAGCTTAGACGGACAGAACACTGAAGCTTTCTTT
.,.,TRBV3-1/TRBV3-2,TRBJ1-5,CASSQEGLGTSGQGKPQHF,TGTGCCAGCAGCCAAGAGGGTCTGGGTACCTCTGGGCAGGGGAAGCCCCAGCATTTT
.,.,TRBV28,TRBJ2-7,CASSRLFYEQYF,TGTGCCAGCAGTCGTCTGTTCTACGAGCAGTACTTC
.,TRBD2,TRBV29-1,TRBJ2-7,CSVDGGSEQYF,TGCAGCGTTGACGGGGGGAGCGAGCAGTACTTC
.,.,TRBV6-5,TRBJ1-5,CASKPGLYSNQPQHF,TGTGCCAGCAAGCCGGGACTTTATAGCAATCAGCCCCAGCATTTT
.,TRBD1,TRBV6-4,TRBJ1-3,CATVSSGGHYSGNTIYF,TGTGCCACCGTCAGTTCAGGGGGACACTACTCTGGAAACACCATATATTTT
.,.,TRBV7-9,TRBJ1-2,CASTDQGGGYTF,TGTGCCAGCACCGACCAGGGTGGTGGCTACACCTTC
.,TRBD2,TRBV7-8,TRBJ2-2,CASRPSGRSVGELFF,TGTGCCAGCCGTCCTAGCGGGAGGTCGGTCGGGGAGCTGTTTTTT
few,TRBD1,TRBV19,TRBJ1-2,CASTPSYFQGARGYTF,TGTGCCAGTACCCCGAGTTACTTCCAGGGGGCAAGAGGCTACACCTTC
.,.,TRBV14,TRBJ2-7,CASSQVPDTTYEQYF,TGTGCCAGCAGCCAAGTTCCAGACACGACCTACGAGCAGTACTTC
few,TRBD1,TRBV7-9,TRBJ1-1,CASSLATGTEAFF,TGTGCCAGCAGCTTAGCGACAGGGACTGAAGCTTTCTTT
.,.,TRBV19,TRBJ1-5,CASGDFQPQHF,TGTGCCAGTGGAGACTTTCAGCCCCAGCATTTT
.,TRBD2,TRBV5-1,TRBJ2-3,CASSFKSGGRESTDTQYF,TGCGCCAGCAGCTTCAAGTCGGGCGGGAGGGAGAGCACAGATACGCAGTATTTT
.,TRBD2,TRBV5-6,TRBJ2-1,CASSLAGTSFSYNEQFF,TGTGCCAGCAGCTTGGCCGGGACTAGCTTCTCCTACAATGAGCAGTTCTTC
.,TRBD2,TRBV5-1,TRBJ2-1,CASSLASGDYNEQFF,TGCGCCAGCAGCTTGGCCAGCGGGGATTACAATGAGCAGTTCTTC
.,.,TRBV6-5,TRBJ2-7,CASFSIPYEQYF,TGTGCCAGCTTTAGTATTCCCTACGAGCAGTACTTC
.,TRBD2,TRBV6-1,TRBJ2-1,CASSEEAGGGNEQFF,TGTGCCAGCAGTGAAGAAGCGGGAGGGGGTAATGAGCAGTTCTTC
.,.,TRBV19,TRBJ2-2,CASSRSGGAGTGELFF,TGTGCCAGTAGTCGGTCGGGGGGCGCAGGTACCGGGGAGCTGTTTTTT
.,TRBD1,TRBV27,TRBJ1-1,CASSPGTGKTDTEAFF,TGTGCCAGCAGTCCGGGGACAGGGAAAACGGACACTGAAGCTTTCTTT
once,TRBD1,TRBV2,TRBJ2-7,CASRSGTGGYEQYF,TGTGCCAGCAGATCCGGGACAGGGGGCTACGAGCAGTACTTC
.,TRBD2,TRBV7-9,TRBJ2-1,CASSFMGGSNEQFF,TGTGCCAGCAGCTTCATGGGCGGGAGTAATGAGCAGTTCTTC
.,.,TRBV14,TRBJ1-6,CASSQGFTPLHF,TGTGCCAGCAGCCAAGGTTTCACACCCCTCCACTTT
.,.,TRBV19,TRBJ1-1,CASSRQVSTEAFF,TGTGCCAGTAGTAGACAGGTATCCACTGAAGCTTTCTTT